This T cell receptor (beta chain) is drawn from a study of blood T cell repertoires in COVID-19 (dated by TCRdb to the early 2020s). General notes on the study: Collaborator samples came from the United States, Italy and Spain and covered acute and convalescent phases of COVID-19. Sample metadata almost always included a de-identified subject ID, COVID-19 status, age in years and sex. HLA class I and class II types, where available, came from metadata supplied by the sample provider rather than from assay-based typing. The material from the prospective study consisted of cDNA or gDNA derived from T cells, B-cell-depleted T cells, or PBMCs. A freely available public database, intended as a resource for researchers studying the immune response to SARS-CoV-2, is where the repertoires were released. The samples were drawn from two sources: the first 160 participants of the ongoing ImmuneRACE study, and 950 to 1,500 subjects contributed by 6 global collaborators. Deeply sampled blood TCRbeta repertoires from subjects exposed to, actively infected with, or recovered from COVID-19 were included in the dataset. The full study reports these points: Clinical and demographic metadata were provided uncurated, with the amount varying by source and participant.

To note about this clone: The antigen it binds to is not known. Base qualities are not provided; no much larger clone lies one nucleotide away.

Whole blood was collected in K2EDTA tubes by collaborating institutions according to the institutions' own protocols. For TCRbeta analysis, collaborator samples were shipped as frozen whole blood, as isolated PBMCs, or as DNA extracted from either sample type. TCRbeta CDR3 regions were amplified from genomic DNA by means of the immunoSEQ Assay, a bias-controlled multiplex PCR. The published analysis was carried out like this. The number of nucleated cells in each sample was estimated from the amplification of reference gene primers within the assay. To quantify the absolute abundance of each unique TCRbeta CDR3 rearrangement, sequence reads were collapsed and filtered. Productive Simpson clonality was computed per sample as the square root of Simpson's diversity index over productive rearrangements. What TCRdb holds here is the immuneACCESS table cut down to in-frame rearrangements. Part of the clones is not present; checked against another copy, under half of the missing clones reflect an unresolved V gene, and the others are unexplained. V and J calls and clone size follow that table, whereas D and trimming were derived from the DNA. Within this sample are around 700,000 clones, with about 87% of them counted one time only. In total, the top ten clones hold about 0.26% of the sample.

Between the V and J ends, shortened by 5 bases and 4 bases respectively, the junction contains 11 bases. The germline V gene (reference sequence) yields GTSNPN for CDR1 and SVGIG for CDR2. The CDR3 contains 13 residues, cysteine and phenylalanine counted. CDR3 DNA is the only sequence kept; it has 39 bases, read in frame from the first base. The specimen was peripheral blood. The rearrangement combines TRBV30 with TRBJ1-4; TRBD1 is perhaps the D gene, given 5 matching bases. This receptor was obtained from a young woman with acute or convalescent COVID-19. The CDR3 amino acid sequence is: CAWARGYNEKLFF. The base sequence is TGTGCCTGGGCACGGGGGTATAATGAAAAACTGTTTTTT.